Each of the 22 T cell receptor beta chains below was sequenced from the same sample in a study of T-cell memory formation after mild COVID-19. From the 5' RACE reads, TCRdb called clonotypes with MiXCR, one entry per CDR3 protein. The table includes fewer than 450,000 distinct CDR3 sequences, around 21% detected once. Sequencing was done on a sample of PBMCs or a T cell subset sorted from them (not recorded which). These receptors all come from an adult woman who had mild COVID-19 (a few samples of this study predate the infection). Cell type and time point are not known.

V usage is TRBV12-5 and J usage is TRBJ2-6; D unresolved. CDR3 size: 13 residues. Germline V CDR1 and CDR2: LGHNT, FRNRAP. Trimming stripped 7 bases from V and 0 bases from J, with 4 bases between. CDR3 sequence reads: CASESSGANVLTF. CDR3 in DNA: TGTGCTAGTGAAAGCTCTGGGGCCAACGTCCTGACTTTC.

The rearrangement joins TRBV15 to TRBJ2-4; the D gene is possibly TRBD2 (6 bases). The V end was cut by 5 bases, the J end by 12 bases, with 14 bases between. The V gene's germline CDR1 is LNHNV and CDR2 YYDKDF (reference sequence). This CDR3 has 12 residues. CDR3 amino acids: CATSHGGKTQYF. In nucleotides, the CDR3 is TGTGCCACCAGCCACGGAGGGAAGACTCAGTACTTC.

The chain carries TRBV6-1 and TRBJ1-5, with D possibly being TRBD1 (5 bases). Germline CDR1 is MNHNS and CDR2 is SASEGT. With 10 bases removed from V and 0 bases from J, the gap between germline ends came to 13 bases. CDR3 length: 14 amino acids. The CDR3 sequence: CATAGEISNQPQHF. The CDR3 nucleotides are TGTGCCACTGCGGGGGAGATTAGCAATCAGCCCCAGCATTTT.

This clonotype appeared a few times. V and J are TRBV4-1 and TRBJ2-7; D perhaps matches TRBD1 (6 bases). Looked up from germline, CDR1 is MGHRA and CDR2 is YSYEKL. Trimming pared 4 bases from V and 1 base from J, leaving 17 bases between. The CDR3 spans 16 residues. In DNA form, the CDR3 reads TGCGCCAGCAGCCTCCCAGCTGACAGGAGATCCTACGAGCAGTACTTC. Its protein is CASSLPADRRSYEQYF.

The gene calls are TRBV6-5 and TRBJ1-1; a possible D gene is TRBD1 (5 bases). Germline V gene data show CDR1 as MNHEY and CDR2 as SVGAGI. The CDR3 extends over 17 amino acids. Trimming pared 3 bases from V and 0 bases from J, leaving 17 bases between. CDR3 coding DNA: TGTGCCAGCAGTTATTCGGGGCTCTGGGGAGTGAACACTGAAGCTTTCTTT. Its translation is CASSYSGLWGVNTEAFF.

Only a few counts were recorded for this clonotype. This chain connects TRBV6-5 to TRBJ2-4, with TRBD1 matching over 7 bases. From germline, CDR1 is MNHEY and CDR2 SVGAGI. J was trimmed by 8 bases and V by 5 bases; bases with no gene match: 12. This CDR3 spans 15 amino acids. CDR3 amino acids: CASSDRQGVGDIQYF. The CDR3 DNA reads as TGTGCCAGCAGTGACAGACAGGGAGTCGGGGACATTCAGTACTTC.

The chain couples TRBV12-3 or TRBV12-4 to TRBJ1-5, with 7 positions matching TRBD1. J was trimmed by 5 bases and V by 6 bases; bases with no gene match: 19. This CDR3 is 18 amino acids long. CDR3 sequence: CASSYLGGQKRRDQPQHF. Here the CDR3 DNA reads TGTGCCAGCAGCTATCTAGGGGGACAGAAAAGAAGAGATCAGCCCCAGCATTTT.

This chain links TRBV4-3 with TRBJ2-1, with TRBD2 matching 10 bases. Trimming cost V 4 bases and J 5 bases; bases outside gene matches: 20. The germline CDR1 and CDR2 sequences are LGHNA and YSLEER. The CDR3 is made up of 20 amino acids. The CDR3 protein is CASSRSRGRMSGRADNEQFF. The CDR3 DNA reads TGCGCCAGCAGCCGAAGCAGGGGGCGCATGAGCGGGAGGGCCGACAATGAGCAGTTCTTC.

The sample holds a few counts of this clonotype. CDR3 nucleotide sequence: TGTGCCATCAGTGAGATACCGGGACGTCGGAGCAGGGGCACAGATACGCAGTATTTT. It is translated as CAISEIPGRRSRGTDTQYF. This chain uses TRBV10-3 with TRBJ2-3; D may correspond to TRBD1 or TRBD2 (5 bases each). Germline V gives CDR1 ENHRY, CDR2 SYGVKD. Between the trimmed V and J ends, which lost 2 bases and 1 base, there was a span of 22 bases. The length of the CDR3 is 19 residues.

This clonotype was counted a few times. CDR3 protein: CASREVAGSSYNEQFF. DNA of the CDR3: TGTGCCAGCAGGGAGGTAGCGGGAAGTTCCTACAATGAGCAGTTCTTC. The genes are TRBV6-5 and TRBJ2-1; 8 positions match TRBD2. J gave up 1 base and V 6 bases, and 8 bases lay outside the gene matches. Germline CDR1 reads MNHEY; CDR2 reads SVGAGI. The CDR3 runs 16 residues.

This clonotype appeared a few times. This chain uses TRBV11-2 with TRBJ2-1; TRBD1 matches at 8 bases. With V trimmed by 5 bases and J by 4 bases, 4 bases remained unmatched. Germline CDR1 SGHAT, CDR2 FQNNGV. This CDR3 is built from 14 residues. The CDR3 spells CASSKGQAYNEQFF. The CDR3 nucleotides read TGTGCCAGCAGCAAGGGACAGGCTTACAATGAGCAGTTCTTC.

V gene TRBV5-5 combines with J gene TRBJ1-1; D may be TRBD1 (5 bases). Germline loops: CDR1 SGHKS, CDR2 YYEKEE (reference sequence). The CDR3 contains 15 residues. With 4 bases removed from V and 2 bases from J, the gap between germline ends came to 15 bases. CDR3 nucleotide sequence: TGTGCCAGCAGCCCGGGACCTTCGTTTAACACTGAAGCTTTCTTT. Translated: CASSPGPSFNTEAFF.

The table lists this clonotype with many counts. CDR3 in amino acids: CASSLRQGDEKLFF. In nucleotides, the CDR3 is TGTGCCAGCAGTTTACGGCAGGGGGATGAAAAACTGTTTTTT. The J gene is TRBJ1-4, the V gene TRBV12-3 or TRBV12-4; TRBD1 aligns across 7 bases. The CDR3 sequence is 14 residues long. With 2 bases clipped from V and 6 bases from J, the junction kept 3 bases outside the gene matches.

The V call is TRBV6-5, the J call TRBJ2-3, with 8 positions matching TRBD2. CDR3 length: 15 residues. Germline CDR1 is MNHEY and CDR2 is SVGAGI. The J segment lost 5 bases and the V segment lost 2 bases, leaving 6 bases of the junction unmatched. This CDR3 is CASSYTGRGGDTQYF. The CDR3 nucleotides are TGTGCCAGCAGTTACACGGGCCGGGGGGGAGATACGCAGTATTTT.

V gene TRBV7-2 combines with J gene TRBJ2-1; D gene unclear. Per the germline V gene, CDR1 is SGHTA and CDR2 is FQGNSA. V gave up 6 bases and J gave up 6 bases, with 9 bases separating them. The CDR3 runs 12 residues. The CDR3 region is CASRQPPNEQFF. CDR3 sequence (DNA): TGTGCCAGCAGACAACCCCCCAATGAGCAGTTCTTC. Full variable domain (remainder filled in from reference TRBV7-2 and TRBJ2-1): GAGVSQSPSNKVTEKGKDVELRCDPISGHTALYWYRQSLGQGLEFLIYFQGNSAPDKSGLPSDRFSAERTGGSVSTLTIQRTQQEDSAVYLCASRQPPNEQFFGPGTRLTVL.

This clonotype was recorded a few times. This rearrangement joins TRBV5-1 to TRBJ1-5; TRBD1 matches 7 bases. There are 15 residues in the CDR3. Germline CDR1 and CDR2: SGHRS and YFSETQ. Trimming took 5 bases from V and 1 from J; bases not matched to a gene: 6. The CDR3 protein is CASSYTGESNQPQHF. CDR3 nucleotide sequence: TGCGCCAGCAGTTATACAGGGGAAAGCAATCAGCCCCAGCATTTT.

This clonotype appeared a few times. This rearrangement joins TRBV5-5 to TRBJ1-2; 7 bases are shared with TRBD1. CDR1 is SGHKS, CDR2 YYEKEE, per germline (reference sequence). The junction had 22 bases not matched to a gene; V was cut back by 0 bases and J by 8 bases. The CDR3 is 19 residues long. CDR3 loop: CASSLDSGTATQLRQGYTF. As DNA, the CDR3 is TGTGCCAGCAGCTTGGACTCTGGGACAGCTACCCAACTGCGGCAAGGCTACACCTTC.

J is TRBJ2-7 and V is TRBV4-2, with 9 bases that match TRBD2. The germline gives CDR1 LGHNA, CDR2 YNFKEQ. With 5 bases clipped from V and 4 bases from J, the junction kept 12 bases outside the gene matches. The CDR3 spans 16 residues. DNA of the CDR3: TGTGCCAGCAGCTCCGATAGGCGGGAGGGCCGGTACGAGCAGTACTTC. This sequence encodes CASSSDRREGRYEQYF.

The chain couples TRBV30 to TRBJ2-6; D uncertain. V lost 3 bases and J lost 0, with 6 bases in between. Germline CDR1 GTSNPN, CDR2 SVGIG (reference sequence). The CDR3 consists of 14 residues. The CDR3 sequence is CAWRRSSGANVLTF. The CDR3 DNA sequence: TGTGCCTGGAGGAGAAGCTCTGGGGCCAACGTCCTGACTTTC.

This clonotype showed up many times. V gene TRBV12-3 or TRBV12-4 combines with J gene TRBJ2-1; D unresolved. This CDR3 comprises 11 residues. Trimming removed 6 bases at V and 4 bases at J, with 4 bases between. The CDR3 protein is CASRRYNEQFF. The DNA for the CDR3 is TGTGCCAGCAGGCGATACAATGAGCAGTTCTTC.

This clonotype was picked up a small number of times. J is TRBJ2-7 and V is TRBV5-6, with D perhaps TRBD2 (6 bases). The CDR3 is 11 residues long. V lost 4 bases to trimming and J lost 6 bases, with 8 bases between them. In germline, CDR1 is SGHDT, CDR2 YYEEEE. This chain's CDR3 is CASSATSEQYF. Written as DNA, the CDR3 is TGTGCCAGCAGCGCGACTAGCGAGCAGTACTTC.

The genes are TRBV20-1 and TRBJ2-3; D perhaps matches TRBD1 (6 bases). Germline values: CDR1 DFQATT, CDR2 SNEGSKA (reference sequence). The CDR3 is 21 amino acids. Trimming took off 0 bases at V and 1 base at J, with 29 bases between the two ends. CDR3 in amino acids: CSARDLTKDRSFGVGTDTQYF. The CDR3 DNA is TGCAGTGCTAGAGATCTTACTAAGGACAGAAGCTTCGGAGTGGGCACAGATACGCAGTATTTT.